This T cell receptor beta chain was found in a study of breast tumors, draining lymph nodes, adjacent tissues. Notes on the study in general: Tumor repertoires ranked between lymph nodes and nontumor tissue in diversity, with V and J gene preferences. Findings are consistent with lymph node origin and intratumoral expansion of most tumor T cells. The lymph node origin of tumor T cells was framed as consistent with a hypothesis, not demonstrated.

The lymph nodes were axillary draining lymph nodes from breast cancer patients. As for this clonotype: The antigen remains unidentified. A clone one base away is much larger, so this may be a read error.

Germline CDR1 is MDHEN and CDR2 is SYDVKM. The CDR3 totals 14 residues. TCRdb reprocessed the multiplex PCR reads via MiXCR and lists one record per CDR3 protein. The top ten clones hold about 2.5% of a sample with approximately 140,000 distinct CDR3 sequences, approximately 32% of them seen once. This clonotype was obtained from a female donor with breast cancer. Some clones in this sample may be carry-over from other donors' samples. The rearrangement uses TRBV28 and TRBJ1-2, with unresolved D. The specimen sequenced was axillary lymph node tissue. CDR3 sequence (DNA): TGTGCCAGCAGGCACTTGGACCCTAACCATGGCTACACCTTC. Translated, it gives CASRHLDPNHGYTF.